These 26 T cell receptor beta chains came from one sample sequenced in a study of CD8 T cells in Susac syndrome (dated by TCRdb to between 2018 and 2021). The library was built by means of the immunoSEQ multiplex PCR assay. RNA was extracted using the RNeasy kit, and roughly 0.5 to 1 microgram was reverse transcribed with random hexamers. The public reads were reanalyzed by TCRdb: fastp trimming at Q25, MiXCR alignment, in-frame beta chains only. Merged by CDR3 protein, the rows form single entries marked with the most common genes and DNA. In this sample the table shows 150,000 to 200,000 distinct CDR3 sequences, around 93% of which occur a single time. The ten largest account for approximately 0.14% of the sample. The sequenced sample consisted of CD4+ T cells from PBMCs. The receptor set was obtained from a human donor in good health.

Of note for this clonotype: One end of the junction fails to match germline, which may point to a read error. This chain connects TRBV6-5 to TRBJ2-1; the D gene is possibly TRBD2 (6 bases). This CDR3 has 14 residues. Germline CDR1 is MNHEY and CDR2 is SVGAGI. The CDR3: CASSYVGGGVVAVF. The CDR3 coding sequence is TGTGCCAGCAGTTACGTAGGCGGCGGCGTTGTAGCGGTCTTC.

The chain uses TRBV29-1 and TRBJ1-1, with a possible D match to TRBD1 (6 bases). The CDR3 runs to 12 residues. CDR1 is SQVTM, CDR2 ANQGSEA, per germline. V was shortened by 6 bases and J by 4 bases, with 12 bases between the two germline ends. Here the CDR3 reads CSVASQGTEAFF. The CDR3 region has the DNA TGCAGCGTGGCCTCACAGGGCACTGAAGCTTTCTTT.

This rearrangement joins TRBV6-6 to TRBJ2-5; 13 bases are a match to TRBD2. The germline CDR1 and CDR2 sequences are MNHNY and SVGAGI (reference sequence). V shed 5 bases, J shed 3 bases, and the junction held 3 bases outside the gene matches. The CDR3 spans 15 residues. The DNA for the CDR3 is TGTGCCAGCAGTACCGGACTAGCGGGGGAAGAGACCCAGTACTTC. As protein: CASSTGLAGEETQYF.

This clonotype showed up just once. The genes are TRBV2 and TRBJ2-7, with 8 positions matching TRBD1. J was trimmed by 6 bases and V by 5 bases; bases with no gene match: 12. The CDR3 loop spans 15 amino acids. Germline V lookup: CDR1 SNHLY, CDR2 FYNNEI. The CDR3 coding sequence is TGTGCCAGCAGTACGGACAGGGTCTCTGCTGGCGAGCAGTACTTC. Residues: CASSTDRVSAGEQYF.

The rearrangement uses TRBV2 and TRBJ2-3; 12 positions match TRBD2. The CDR3 extends over 16 amino acids. The germline CDR1 and CDR2 sequences are SNHLY and FYNNEI. V gave up 5 bases and J gave up 6 bases; unmatched junction bases: 9. CDR3 in amino acids: CASSPEGLAGRDTQYF. The CDR3 DNA reads TGTGCCAGCAGTCCCGAAGGACTAGCGGGGAGGGATACGCAGTATTTT.

This chain links TRBV19 with TRBJ1-1; 8 bases map to TRBD1. The germline CDR1 and CDR2 sequences are LNHDA and SQIVND (reference sequence). The CDR3 is made up of 15 amino acids. The V gene end was trimmed by 6 bases and the J gene end by 0 bases; junction bases not matched to a gene: 6. CDR3: CASRVRTGMNTEAFF. The CDR3 DNA sequence: TGTGCCAGTAGGGTCCGGACAGGGATGAACACTGAAGCTTTCTTT.

This sequence joins TRBV3-1 and TRBJ2-1, with D unclear. V gave up 1 base and J gave up 10 bases, with 14 bases separating them. Germline V gives CDR1 LGHDT, CDR2 YNNKEL (reference sequence). The CDR3 sequence is 14 residues long. This chain's CDR3 is CASSQVSARGEQFF. The DNA for the CDR3 is TGTGCCAGCAGCCAAGTATCAGCCCGAGGAGAGCAGTTCTTC.

This clonotype was observed once. The J gene is TRBJ1-1, the V gene TRBV6-6; 9 bases are shared with TRBD1. The CDR3 sequence is 15 residues long. Per the germline V gene, CDR1 is MNHNY and CDR2 is SVGAGI (reference sequence). The J segment lost 6 bases and the V segment lost 2 bases, leaving 7 bases of the junction unmatched. CDR3 loop: CASSYADRGDPEAFF. CDR3 sequence (DNA): TGTGCCAGCAGTTACGCAGACAGGGGGGACCCTGAAGCTTTCTTT.

V gene TRBV20-1 combines with J gene TRBJ2-1; 7 nucleotides line up with TRBD2. The germline V gene encodes CDR1 DFQATT and CDR2 SNEGSKA (reference sequence). The J segment lost 7 bases and the V segment lost 3 bases, leaving 12 bases of the junction unmatched. The CDR3 length is 15 residues. CDR3: CSASGGLSGRNEQFF. In nucleotides, the CDR3 is TGCAGTGCTAGCGGGGGACTATCGGGACGTAATGAGCAGTTCTTC.

The chain joins TRBV3-1 to TRBJ2-5; D call uncertain. The CDR3 covers 13 residues. The germline V and J ends were trimmed by 1 base and 5 bases, with 8 bases remaining between them. CDR1 LGHDT and CDR2 YNNKEL come from the germline V gene (reference sequence). CDR3 nucleotides: TGTGCCAGCAGCCAAGGAGGTAGTGAGACCCAGTACTTC. Translating gives CASSQGGSETQYF.

The CDR3 sequence: CASSLYSADLTDTQYF. CDR3 in DNA: TGTGCCAGCAGCCTCTACTCGGCGGACCTCACAGATACGCAGTATTTT. V is TRBV7-2 and J is TRBJ2-3, with no clear D. V lost 5 bases and J 2 bases, leaving 17 bases between the germline ends. From germline, CDR1 is SGHTA and CDR2 FQGNSA. CDR3 length: 16 amino acids. The whole variable domain, remainder taken from reference TRBV7-2 and TRBJ2-3, is GAGVSQSPSNKVTEKGKDVELRCDPISGHTALYWYRQSLGQGLEFLIYFQGNSAPDKSGLPSDRFSAERTGGSVSTLTIQRTQQEDSAVYLCASSLYSADLTDTQYFGPGTRLTVL.

The chain employs TRBV30 and TRBJ1-4; D is unresolved. This CDR3 has 11 residues. The V gene's germline CDR1 is GTSNPN and CDR2 SVGIG (reference sequence). V lost 1 base, J lost 7 bases, and 4 bases lay in between. This CDR3 is CAWSGGEKLFF. The CDR3 coding sequence is TGTGCCTGGAGTGGGGGTGAAAAACTGTTTTTT. The variable domain in full, completed from reference TRBV30 and TRBJ1-4, reads SQTIHQWPATLVQPVGSPLSLECTVEGTSNPNLYWYRQAAGRGLQLLFYSVGIGQISSEVPQNLSASRPQDRQFILSSKKLLLSDSGFYLCAWSGGEKLFFGSGTQLSVL.

The J gene is TRBJ2-3, the V gene TRBV20-1; 7 bases map to TRBD2. This CDR3 has 14 amino acids. Germline V gene data show CDR1 as DFQATT and CDR2 as SNEGSKA (reference sequence). With V trimmed by 5 bases and J by 2 bases, 7 bases remained unmatched. CDR3 nucleotides: TGCAGTGCTTCCCCCGGGGACTACACAGATACGCAGTATTTT. This gives the protein CSASPGDYTDTQYF.

V is TRBV27 and J is TRBJ2-1; the match to TRBD2 covers 8 bases. V gave up 5 bases and J gave up 8 bases; unmatched junction bases: 8. Germline CDR1 MNHEY, CDR2 SMNVEV (reference sequence). The CDR3 sequence is 14 residues long. CDR3 in DNA: TGTGCCAGCAGTAATACGGCTAGCGGGCATGAGCAGTTCTTC. Translating it yields CASSNTASGHEQFF.

Comments on this clonotype: Germline is not matched at one junction end, which may reflect a read error. The chain carries TRBV7-8 and TRBJ1-1; D not resolved. This CDR3 region has 13 residues. The germline V gene has CDR1 SGHVS and CDR2 FQNEAQ. CDR3 DNA: TGTGCCAGTCTCTCCGCCTGGAACCCTGAAGCTTTCTTT. The encoded protein is CASLSAWNPEAFF. Filled out from reference TRBV7-8 and TRBJ1-1, the complete variable domain reads GAGVSQSPRYKVAKRGQDVALRCDPISGHVSLFWYQQALGQGPEFLTYFQNEAQLDKSGLPSDRFFAERPEGSVSTLKIQRTQQEDSAVYLCASLSAWNPEAFFGQGTRLTVV.

This chain links TRBV6-1 with TRBJ1-2; TRBD1 aligns across 10 bases. The germline gives CDR1 MNHNS, CDR2 SASEGT. V trimming: 5 bases; J trimming: 6 bases; junction bases outside the gene matches: 3. The CDR3 totals 13 residues. CDR3 nucleotides: TGTGCCAGCAGTCCGACAGGGGGCCATGGCTACACCTTC. It codes for CASSPTGGHGYTF.

The chain joins TRBV7-7 to TRBJ2-5; 8 nucleotides align to TRBD2. V shed 8 bases, J shed 4 bases, and the junction held 6 bases outside the gene matches. Germline V CDR1 and CDR2: SSHAT, FNYEAQ (reference sequence). The CDR3 has 13 amino acids. The chain's CDR3 is CASAGGVRETQYF. In DNA, the CDR3 is TGTGCCAGCGCCGGGGGGGTGCGAGAGACCCAGTACTTC.

The V and J genes are TRBV25-1 and TRBJ2-5; TRBD1 is a possible D gene (6 bases). Trimming left V 1 base short and J 5 bases short, with 14 bases between. Germline V CDR1 and CDR2: MGHDK, SYGVNS. The CDR3 extends over 15 amino acids. The CDR3 reads CASSELAGAGETQYF. In DNA form, the CDR3 reads TGTGCCAGCAGTGAATTGGCAGGGGCTGGGGAGACCCAGTACTTC. Together with reference TRBV25-1 and TRBJ2-5, the CDR3 gives the full variable domain: EADIYQTPRYLVIGTGKKITLECSQTMGHDKMYWYQQDPGMELHLIHYSYGVNSTEKGDLSSESTVSRIRTEHFPLTLESARPSHTSQYLCASSELAGAGETQYFGPGTRLLVL.

V and J are TRBV30 and TRBJ1-6; 8 nucleotides align to TRBD1. The junction had 13 bases not matched to a gene; V was cut back by 2 bases and J by 10 bases. The CDR3 runs to 16 residues. Germline CDR1 reads GTSNPN; CDR2 reads SVGIG (reference sequence). The CDR3 sequence is CAWSSGTGTFGSPLHF. DNA of the CDR3: TGTGCCTGGAGTTCCGGGACAGGAACCTTTGGGTCACCCCTCCACTTT.

The genes are TRBV3-1 and TRBJ2-5; 9 nucleotides match TRBD2. J lost 5 bases, V lost 1 base, and 2 bases had no gene match. Germline CDR1 reads LGHDT; CDR2 reads YNNKEL (reference sequence). The CDR3 runs to 14 residues. In nucleotides, the CDR3 is TGTGCCAGCAGCCAAGGCGGGGGGGAGGAGACCCAGTACTTC. Translated, it gives CASSQGGGEETQYF.

The chain uses TRBV29-1 and TRBJ2-3; 14 bases fit TRBD2. The junction had 3 bases not matched to a gene; V was cut back by 4 bases and J by 3 bases. CDR3 length: 15 amino acids. Germline-derived CDR1 and CDR2 are SQVTM and ANQGSEA. This CDR3 reads CSVVGLAGGTDTQYF. The CDR3 DNA follows: TGCAGCGTTGTCGGACTAGCGGGGGGAACAGATACGCAGTATTTT.

V gene TRBV10-3 combines with J gene TRBJ2-7, with a weak D call TRBD1 (5 bases). The CDR3 runs 13 residues. Germline V CDR1 and CDR2: ENHRY, SYGVKD. V shed 6 bases and J shed 2 bases, with 11 bases lying between them. CDR3 in DNA: TGTGCCATCAGCAAAGGGGATACCTACGAGCAGTACTTC. The encoded protein is CAISKGDTYEQYF.

V is TRBV5-1 and J is TRBJ2-5; TRBD2 is a possible D gene (5 bases). Germline assignment: CDR1 SGHRS and CDR2 YFSETQ. Trimming stripped 0 bases from V and 9 bases from J, with 9 bases between. This CDR3 contains 12 residues. The CDR3 loop reads CASSLDPGAQYF. In DNA, the CDR3 is TGCGCCAGCAGCTTGGACCCCGGGGCCCAGTACTTC. Using reference TRBV5-1 and TRBJ2-5 for the parts outside the CDR3, the full variable domain is KAGVTQTPRYLIKTRGQQVTLSCSPISGHRSVSWYQQTPGQGLQFLFEYFSETQRNKGNFPGRFSGRQFSNSRSEMNVSTLELGDSALYLCASSLDPGAQYFGPGTRLLVL.

The rearrangement links TRBV20-1 to TRBJ1-1, with no clear D. Germline V CDR1 and CDR2: DFQATT, SNEGSKA (reference sequence). The CDR3 totals 13 residues. V was pared by 5 bases and J by 2 bases, with 12 bases between. CDR3 sequence: CSAVTVSNTEAFF. DNA of the CDR3: TGCAGTGCTGTGACGGTCTCCAACACTGAAGCTTTCTTT.

The rearrangement links TRBV20-1 to TRBJ1-2; TRBD1 is a possible D gene (5 bases). The V gene's germline CDR1 is DFQATT and CDR2 SNEGSKA (reference sequence). The CDR3 runs 12 residues. V was cut by 6 bases and J by 5 bases, with 13 bases left in between. The CDR3 is CSAAGTGYGYTF. The CDR3 nucleotides read TGCAGTGCAGCCGGGACGGGATATGGCTACACCTTC.

The rearrangement uses TRBV12-3 or TRBV12-4 and TRBJ2-2, with 12 bases aligning to TRBD2. V trimming: 4 bases; J trimming: 7 bases; junction bases outside the gene matches: 1. The CDR3 consists of 14 residues. This CDR3 is CASSWTSGDGELFF. The DNA for the CDR3 is TGTGCCAGCAGTTGGACTAGCGGGGACGGGGAGCTGTTTTTT.